This T cell receptor beta chain was captured by sequencing in a study of post-analysis software for immune sequencing data. Study in general: Several disease courses (relapsing-remitting, secondary progressive and progressive-relapsing) of multiple sclerosis were included.

In regard to this clonotype: Its specificity is unknown.

V was trimmed by 0 bases and J by 5 bases, leaving 14 bases between them. CDR1 is SGHRS, CDR2 YFSETQ, per germline. This CDR3 is 15 amino acids long. The authors incorporated unique molecular identifiers into the TCR beta cDNA libraries. Hundreds of thousands of cDNA molecules came from approximately 1 to 10 million T cells. TCRdb used MiXCR to reprocess the PCR reads, holding one entry per CDR3 protein. The sample has hundreds of thousands of distinct CDR3 sequences; roughly 29% are singletons. The study, taken as a whole, reports: Roughly five TRBV segments appeared more often in patients than in controls, and TRBV5-6, TRBV5-1 and TRBV20-1 were among these. Under the F measure, samples that were prepared in one batch clustered strongly together. Normalized Chao1 diversity was significantly reduced in patients versus controls.

Sequenced material: blood. The chain uses TRBV5-1 and TRBJ2-5; tentative D call: TRBD1 (6 bases). The clonotype originates from a girl aged 5-17 years with multiple sclerosis. CDR3: CASSLESRGHETQYF. DNA of the CDR3: TGCGCCAGCAGCTTGGAATCCAGGGGTCATGAGACCCAGTACTTC.